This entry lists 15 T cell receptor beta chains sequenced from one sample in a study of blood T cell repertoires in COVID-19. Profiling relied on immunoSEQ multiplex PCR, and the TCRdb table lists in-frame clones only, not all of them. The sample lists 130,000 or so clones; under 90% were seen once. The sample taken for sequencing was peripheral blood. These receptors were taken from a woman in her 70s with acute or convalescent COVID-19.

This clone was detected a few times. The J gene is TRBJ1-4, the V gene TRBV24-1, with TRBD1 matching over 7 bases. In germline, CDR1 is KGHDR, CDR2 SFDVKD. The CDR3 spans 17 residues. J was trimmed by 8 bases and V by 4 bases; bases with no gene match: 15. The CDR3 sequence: CATSDKRNRGKEEKLFF. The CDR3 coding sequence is TGTGCCACCAGTGACAAAAGAAACAGGGGAAAGGAGGAAAAACTGTTTTTT.

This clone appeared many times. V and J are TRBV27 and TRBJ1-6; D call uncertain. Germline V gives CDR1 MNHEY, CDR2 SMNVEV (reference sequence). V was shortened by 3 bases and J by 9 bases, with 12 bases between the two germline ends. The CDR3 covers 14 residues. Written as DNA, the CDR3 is TGTGCCAGCAGTTTCGATCCGGTAGTTTCACCCCTCCACTTT. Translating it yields CASSFDPVVSPLHF.

The CDR3 protein is CASSAGTGGQETQYF. The DNA for the CDR3 is TGTGCCAGCTCAGCCGGGACAGGGGGCCAAGAGACCCAGTACTTC. The rearrangement joins TRBV18 to TRBJ2-5; 11 bases map to TRBD1. The CDR3 loop spans 15 amino acids. The V and J ends lost 5 bases and 1 base, in that order; junction bases with no gene match: 3. Germline lookup yields CDR1 KGHSH and CDR2 LQKENI.

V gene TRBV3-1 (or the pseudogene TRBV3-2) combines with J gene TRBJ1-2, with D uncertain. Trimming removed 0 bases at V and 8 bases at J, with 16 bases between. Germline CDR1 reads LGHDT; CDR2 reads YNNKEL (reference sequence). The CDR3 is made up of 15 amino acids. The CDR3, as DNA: TGTGCCAGCAGCCAAGACAGGTGGATTATGAAAGGCTACACCTTC. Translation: CASSQDRWIMKGYTF.

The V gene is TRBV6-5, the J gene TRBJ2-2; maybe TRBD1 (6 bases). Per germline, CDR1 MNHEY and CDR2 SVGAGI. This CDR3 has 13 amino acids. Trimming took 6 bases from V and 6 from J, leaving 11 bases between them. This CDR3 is CASSPPGAGELFF. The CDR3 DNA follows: TGTGCCAGCAGCCCCCCAGGGGCCGGGGAGCTGTTTTTT.

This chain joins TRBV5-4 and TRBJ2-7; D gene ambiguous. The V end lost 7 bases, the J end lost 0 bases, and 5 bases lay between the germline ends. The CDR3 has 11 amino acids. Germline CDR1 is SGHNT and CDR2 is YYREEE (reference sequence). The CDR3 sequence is CASSSSYEQYF. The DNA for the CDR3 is TGTGCCAGCTCCTCCTCCTACGAGCAGTACTTC.

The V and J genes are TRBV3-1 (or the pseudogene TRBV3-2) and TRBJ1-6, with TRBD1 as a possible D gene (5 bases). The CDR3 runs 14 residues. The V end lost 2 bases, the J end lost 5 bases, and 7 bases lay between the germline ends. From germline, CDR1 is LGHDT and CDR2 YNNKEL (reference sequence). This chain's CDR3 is CASSQPGNNSPLHF. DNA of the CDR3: TGTGCCAGCAGCCAACCAGGGAATAATTCACCCCTCCACTTT.

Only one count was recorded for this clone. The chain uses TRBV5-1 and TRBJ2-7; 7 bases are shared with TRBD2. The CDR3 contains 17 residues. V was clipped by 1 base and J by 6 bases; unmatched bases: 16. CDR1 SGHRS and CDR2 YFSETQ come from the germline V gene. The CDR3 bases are TGCGCCAGCAGCTTGATAGTCTTGGCAGGGAGGGTCTCCGAGCAGTACTTC. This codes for CASSLIVLAGRVSEQYF.

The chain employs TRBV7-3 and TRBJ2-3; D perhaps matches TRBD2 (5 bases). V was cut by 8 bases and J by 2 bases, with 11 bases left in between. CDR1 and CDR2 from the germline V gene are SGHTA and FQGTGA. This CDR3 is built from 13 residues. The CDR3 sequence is CASAGDFTDTQYF. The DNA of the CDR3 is TGTGCCAGCGCGGGCGACTTCACAGATACGCAGTATTTT.

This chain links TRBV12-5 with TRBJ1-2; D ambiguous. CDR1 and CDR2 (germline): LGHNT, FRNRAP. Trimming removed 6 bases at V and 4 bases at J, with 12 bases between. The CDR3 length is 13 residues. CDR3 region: CASGETRGYGYTF. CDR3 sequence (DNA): TGTGCTAGTGGGGAAACGCGGGGCTATGGCTACACCTTC.

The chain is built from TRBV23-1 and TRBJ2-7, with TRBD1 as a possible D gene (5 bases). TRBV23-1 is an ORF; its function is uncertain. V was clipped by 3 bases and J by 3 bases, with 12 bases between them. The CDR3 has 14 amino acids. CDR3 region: CASSQSEGDYEQYV. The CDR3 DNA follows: TGCGCCAGCAGTCAGTCGGAAGGGGACTACGAGCAGTACGTC.

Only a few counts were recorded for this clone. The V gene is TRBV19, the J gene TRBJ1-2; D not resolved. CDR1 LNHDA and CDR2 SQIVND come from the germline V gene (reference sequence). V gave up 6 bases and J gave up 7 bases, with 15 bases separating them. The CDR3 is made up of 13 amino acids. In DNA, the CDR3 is TGTGCCAGTAGCCACCGTGTTTCGGGTGGCTACACCTTC. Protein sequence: CASSHRVSGGYTF.

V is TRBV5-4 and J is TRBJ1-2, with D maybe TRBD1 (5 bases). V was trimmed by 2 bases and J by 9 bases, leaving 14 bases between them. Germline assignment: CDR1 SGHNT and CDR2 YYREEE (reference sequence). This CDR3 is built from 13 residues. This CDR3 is CASSLRRVSSYTF. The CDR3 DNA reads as TGTGCCAGCAGCTTACGCAGGGTTTCGAGCTACACCTTC.

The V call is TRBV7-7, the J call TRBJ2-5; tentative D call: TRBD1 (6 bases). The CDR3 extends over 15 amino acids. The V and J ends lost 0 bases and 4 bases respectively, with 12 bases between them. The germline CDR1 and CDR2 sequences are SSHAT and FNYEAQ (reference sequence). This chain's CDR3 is CASSLAGTRGETQYF. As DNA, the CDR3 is TGTGCCAGCAGCTTAGCTGGGACACGCGGAGAGACCCAGTACTTC.

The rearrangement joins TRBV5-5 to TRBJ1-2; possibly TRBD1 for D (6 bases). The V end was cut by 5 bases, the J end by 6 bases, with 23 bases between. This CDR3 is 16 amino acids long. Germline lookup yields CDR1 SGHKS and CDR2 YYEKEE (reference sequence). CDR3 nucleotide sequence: TGTGCCAGCAGTTGGACACCCTGGGACACACGGGATGGCTACACCTTC. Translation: CASSWTPWDTRDGYTF.